The 4 T cell receptor beta chains reported below all come from one sample, sequenced in a study of spatial heterogeneity in lung cancer (dated 2019 in TCRdb). The time point label of this sample denotes: sample taken at primary tumor resection. Whole RNA extracted from tumor and nontumor lung tissue, or from cryopreserved PBMC samples, was used for TCR sequencing without cell sorting. To prepare the library, 5' RACE was applied. Sequencing took place on a NextSeq 500. Using fastp trimming at Q25 and MiXCR clonotype assembly, TCRdb reanalyzed the public sequencing data and kept in-frame beta chains. Every entry covers one CDR3 protein and lists the most common genes and DNA from its rows. The sample profile shows about 14,000 distinct CDR3 sequences; 5% to 6% of them were found once. The ten biggest clones cover about two fifths of the sample. Sequenced here: lung tumor tissue, sampled at surgery. These receptors were obtained from a human donor with early-stage non-small cell lung cancer.

There are a few counts of this clonotype. This beta chain is an unintended read in a library built for alpha chains; its size means little. The J gene is TRBJ1-1, the V gene TRBV6-2 or TRBV6-3; the match to TRBD1 covers 7 bases. Trimming removed 8 bases from V and 2 bases from J; junction bases left unmatched: 14. The CDR3 has 16 residues. The V gene's germline CDR1 is MNHEY and CDR2 SVGEGT. CDR3 sequence reads: CASLSINRGPNTEAFF. The CDR3 DNA is TGTGCCAGCCTTTCGATAAACAGGGGACCCAACACTGAAGCTTTCTTT.

The sample holds many counts of this clonotype. This beta chain slipped into a library made for alpha chains as a stray read, so its size is not meaningful. The rearrangement links TRBV7-8 to TRBJ1-2; D is perhaps TRBD1 (6 bases). This CDR3 contains 16 residues. The germline V and J ends were trimmed by 5 bases and 6 bases, with 22 bases remaining between them. From germline, CDR1 is SGHVS and CDR2 FQNEAQ. For the CDR3, the DNA is TGTGCCAGCAGCCCGATTGATCAGGGGATTTTTGATGGCTACACCTTC. Residues: CASSPIDQGIFDGYTF.

This clonotype has ten or more counts. A library made for alpha chains picked up this beta chain off target, so its size means little. The chain is built from TRBV29-1 and TRBJ1-2; no clear D gene. Trimming took 7 bases from V and 6 from J, leaving 21 bases between them. This CDR3 is built from 14 residues. Germline CDR1 SQVTM, CDR2 ANQGSEA. CDR3 sequence: CSALASPEEDGYTF. CDR3 nucleotide sequence: TGCAGCGCCTTGGCGTCTCCGGAGGAGGATGGCTACACCTTC.

The table lists this clonotype with many counts. The library was prepared for alpha chains; this beta chain is a stray read, so its frequency means little. The genes are TRBV6-1 and TRBJ2-6, with D unclear. V was clipped by 7 bases and J by 4 bases, with 5 bases between them. The germline V gene encodes CDR1 MNHNS and CDR2 SASEGT. The CDR3 contains 12 residues. CDR3 residues: CASIRGANVLTF. CDR3 nucleotides: TGTGCCAGCATACGGGGGGCCAACGTCCTGACTTTC.